What follows are 19 T cell receptor beta chains derived from one specimen sequenced in a study of shared clonotypes between healthy human individuals. CD45RO negativity and positive selection for CCR7 defined naive CD8 cells, a population that excluded terminally differentiated effector memory CD45RA+ cells. Only in-frame clones appear in the TCRdb table, and some are missing; sequencing was by immunoSEQ multiplex PCR. The data contain roughly 1,800,000 clones, approximately 94% of them singletons. What was sequenced was naive CD8+ T cells sorted from blood. The source of these receptors is a man in his late teens or twenties in good health.

V usage is TRBV2 and J usage is TRBJ2-1, with 12 nucleotides matching TRBD2. Germline CDR1 reads SNHLY; CDR2 reads FYNNEI. V shed 6 bases, J shed 12 bases, and the junction held 12 bases outside the gene matches. The length of the CDR3 is 15 residues. CDR3 sequence (DNA): TGTGCCAGCAGCTCGCTAGCGGGGGGGCCCCCTTTGCAGTTCTTC. Amino acid sequence: CASSSLAGGPPLQFF.

The chain is built from TRBV9 and TRBJ1-1; D is ambiguous. The CDR3 covers 15 residues. V lost 3 bases and J lost 1, with 13 bases in between. Germline-derived CDR1 and CDR2 are SGDLS and YYNGEE. CDR3 amino acids: CASSALDLGNTEAFF. In DNA form, the CDR3 reads TGTGCCAGCAGCGCCCTAGACTTGGGGAACACTGAAGCTTTCTTT. Together with reference TRBV9 and TRBJ1-1, the CDR3 gives the full variable domain: DSGVTQTPKHLITATGQRVTLRCSPRSGDLSVYWYQQSLDQGLQFLIQYYNGEERAKGNILERFSAQQFPDLHSELNLSSLELGDSALYFCASSALDLGNTEAFFGQGTRLTVV.

This chain links TRBV4-2 with TRBJ1-4; the D gene is possibly TRBD1 (5 bases). Trimming removed 0 bases at V and 8 bases at J, with 16 bases between. The CDR3 consists of 16 residues. Germline-derived CDR1 and CDR2 are LGHNA and YNFKEQ. This chain's CDR3 is CASSQDWEGGGEKLFF. The CDR3 DNA sequence: TGTGCCAGCAGCCAAGATTGGGAGGGTGGGGGAGAAAAACTGTTTTTT.

This clone was detected once. This chain connects TRBV5-8 to TRBJ2-7; 9 bases agree with TRBD1. Trimming cost V 3 bases and J 5 bases; bases outside gene matches: 9. Germline assignment: CDR1 SGHTS and CDR2 YDEGEE. The CDR3 sequence is 15 residues long. This chain's CDR3 is CASSYLWDRAHEQYF. In nucleotides, the CDR3 is TGTGCCAGCAGCTATCTCTGGGACAGGGCCCACGAGCAGTACTTC.

The genes are TRBV6-1 and TRBJ2-1; 7 bases match TRBD2. Trimming removed 2 bases from V and 8 bases from J; junction bases left unmatched: 6. The germline CDR1 and CDR2 sequences are MNHNS and SASEGT. The CDR3 runs to 14 residues. CDR3 DNA: TGTGCCAGCAGTGAATGGGGAGGGAGTGATGAGCAGTTCTTC. Translating gives CASSEWGGSDEQFF.

In this sample, this clone turned up once. The rearrangement links TRBV4-3 to TRBJ2-1, with TRBD2 identical over 12 bases. This CDR3 spans 18 amino acids. J lost 9 bases, V lost 0 bases, and 12 bases had no gene match. The germline V gene has CDR1 LGHNA and CDR2 YSLEER. CDR3 sequence (DNA): TGCGCCAGCAGCCAAGAACTCTTATCTAGCGGGAGGGTTAGTGAGCAGTTCTTC. This sequence encodes CASSQELLSSGRVSEQFF.

The V and J genes are TRBV7-9 and TRBJ2-5; 8 bases align to TRBD2. V shed 3 bases and J 5 bases; nucleotides not matched to a gene: 5. The V gene's germline CDR1 is SEHNR and CDR2 FQNEAQ (reference sequence). CDR3 length: 14 residues. As DNA, the CDR3 is TGTGCCAGCAGCTTGCAGACTAGCGTGGAGACCCAGTACTTC. Protein: CASSLQTSVETQYF.

Comment on this clone: The sample holds other DNA sequences that translate to the same CDR3. The V call is TRBV6-5, the J call TRBJ2-7, with unresolved D. Germline loops: CDR1 MNHEY, CDR2 SVGAGI. The length of the CDR3 is 13 residues. The V gene lost 2 bases and the J gene lost 1 base, with 6 bases spanning the gap. The CDR3 DNA is TGTGCCAGCAGTTACCAGGTTTCCTACGAGCAGTACTTC. Residues: CASSYQVSYEQYF.

This clone has more than one count but fewer than ten. The rearrangement uses TRBV7-9 and TRBJ2-7; TRBD1 matches at 10 bases. The V and J ends lost 5 bases and 4 bases, in that order; junction bases with no gene match: 8. This CDR3 has 15 amino acids. CDR1 is SEHNR and CDR2 is FQNEAQ in the germline V gene (reference sequence). This CDR3 is CASSETTGGDYEQYF. The CDR3 DNA is TGTGCCAGCAGCGAGACGACAGGGGGCGATTACGAGCAGTACTTC.

The V gene is TRBV5-4, the J gene TRBJ1-6, with D tentatively TRBD1 (5 bases). The CDR3 runs 12 residues. Germline CDR1 is SGHNT and CDR2 is YYREEE (reference sequence). V was cut by 4 bases and J by 11 bases, with 10 bases left in between. The chain's CDR3 is CASSPGLPPLHF. The DNA for the CDR3 is TGTGCCAGCAGCCCAGGGTTGCCACCCCTCCACTTT.

The CDR3 here is CATHSGTGPPNYGYTF. CDR3 in DNA: TGTGCCACCCATTCCGGGACAGGCCCACCTAACTATGGCTACACCTTC. The chain recombines TRBV15 with TRBJ1-2; 8 nucleotides match TRBD1. The CDR3 spans 16 residues. The germline gives CDR1 LNHNV, CDR2 YYDKDF (reference sequence). The junction had 11 bases not matched to a gene; V was cut back by 8 bases and J by 0 bases.

The V and J genes are TRBV20-1 and TRBJ2-1; D not certain. Trimming removed 5 bases at V and 5 bases at J, with 7 bases between. Germline-derived CDR1 and CDR2 are DFQATT and SNEGSKA (reference sequence). The CDR3 sequence is 11 residues long. CDR3 sequence (DNA): TGCAGTGCTCCTTTCAACAATGAGCAGTTCTTC. Protein: CSAPFNNEQFF.

The V gene is TRBV4-2, the J gene TRBJ2-7; tentatively, D is TRBD1 (5 bases). This CDR3 has 17 amino acids. The germline CDR1 and CDR2 sequences are LGHNA and YNFKEQ. The V end was cut by 4 bases, the J end by 0 bases, with 19 bases between. CDR3 amino acids: CASSLLEAPRVSYEQYF. The CDR3 DNA is TGTGCCAGCAGCCTACTCGAAGCCCCCAGGGTCTCCTACGAGCAGTACTTC.

This rearrangement joins TRBV6-1 to TRBJ1-2, with 7 nucleotides matching TRBD1. Germline V CDR1 and CDR2: MNHNS, SASEGT. J lost 2 bases, V lost 2 bases, and 8 bases had no gene match. The CDR3 has 16 residues. CDR3 coding DNA: TGTGCCAGCAGTGAATTGGCGACAGGGTACAACTATGGCTACACCTTC. This gives the protein CASSELATGYNYGYTF.

This chain joins TRBV4-3 and TRBJ1-2, with TRBD1 matching 8 bases. V shed 4 bases, J shed 8 bases, and the junction held 6 bases outside the gene matches. There are 13 residues in the CDR3. The germline V gene encodes CDR1 LGHNA and CDR2 YSLEER. The CDR3 region has the DNA TGCGCCAGCAGCCCCGGACAGGGATGGGGCTACACCTTC. Its protein is CASSPGQGWGYTF.

This chain joins TRBV10-2 and TRBJ2-5, with D possibly matching TRBD1 (6 bases). CDR1 WSHSY and CDR2 SAAADI come from the germline V gene. The V gene lost 6 bases and the J gene lost 5 bases, with 13 bases spanning the gap. The CDR3 is made up of 13 amino acids. The CDR3 loop is CASRPGTLETQYF. The CDR3 nucleotides are TGCGCCAGCAGGCCCGGGACACTGGAGACCCAGTACTTC.

This chain links TRBV27 with TRBJ2-3; TRBD2 matches 9 bases. J gave up 3 bases and V 5 bases, and 12 bases lay outside the gene matches. CDR1 and CDR2 from the germline V gene are MNHEY and SMNVEV (reference sequence). The CDR3 contains 17 residues. CDR3 protein: CASSPRRLAGVTDTQYF. The CDR3 bases are TGTGCCAGCAGTCCCCGTAGGTTAGCGGGAGTAACAGATACGCAGTATTTT.

V and J are TRBV4-1 and TRBJ1-5, with D possibly TRBD1 on 5 matching bases. The germline V and J ends were trimmed by 5 bases and 5 bases, with 22 bases remaining between them. The CDR3 runs 17 residues. Per the germline V gene, CDR1 is MGHRA and CDR2 is YSYEKL. In DNA form, the CDR3 reads TGCGCCAGCAGCTTTTTGACGAGCGGTGGGGGAGATCAGCCCCAGCATTTT. It encodes CASSFLTSGGGDQPQHF.

V is TRBV4-3 and J is TRBJ1-1; D uncertain. Germline CDR1 and CDR2: LGHNA and YSLEER. V lost 0 bases and J 3 bases, leaving 20 bases between the germline ends. CDR3 size: 18 residues. The CDR3 nucleotides read TGCGCCAGCAGCCAAGATCGCAGGAAGGTCTTGACGGACACTGAAGCTTTCTTT. Its translation is CASSQDRRKVLTDTEAFF.